This TCR beta chain was sequenced during a study of T cells in localized non-small cell lung cancer. Study-wide results and limits: Median approximately 50 top-100 tumor clones were shared with paired adjacent lung. Elevated blood T cell density was associated with longer overall survival. One tumor region alone was sequenced, and heterogeneity therefore remains possible. Clonality peaked in uninvolved adjacent lung rather than tumor.

The repertoire was sequenced with immunoSEQ multiplex PCR; TCRdb's copy has only in-frame clones and lacks some. The table shows about 19,000 clones, with around 83% occurring only once. The table lists this clone with a count of one. As yet, its antigen is unknown. The clonotype originates from a female donor older than 55 with stage I lung adenocarcinoma. The material sequenced was peripheral blood, taken before any cancer treatment.

CDR3 amino acids: CASSPLTSGGRDTQYF. The CDR3, as DNA: TGTGCCAGCAGCCCGCTGACTAGCGGGGGGAGAGATACGCAGTATTTT. This sequence joins TRBV13 and TRBJ2-3; TRBD2 matches 13 bases. The V and J ends lost 5 bases and 5 bases, in that order; junction bases with no gene match: 7. This CDR3 region has 16 residues. Germline V lookup: CDR1 PRHDT, CDR2 FYEKMQ (reference sequence).